This TCR beta chain originates from a study of cytomegalovirus exposure and HLA in healthy donors. The germline gives CDR1 MNHNS, CDR2 SASEGT. This CDR3 contains 14 residues. Deletions cut 5 bases from V and 1 base from J, with 11 bases between. Amplification used 60 Vbeta primers and 13 Jbeta primers. The protocol was immunoSEQ multiplex PCR, while the TCRdb copy is restricted to in-frame clones and leaves out a portion. This sample has about 270,000 clones, with 65% to 85% found just once. This clonotype originated in a female donor in good health and CMV-seronegative. This chain joins TRBV6-1 and TRBJ1-1, with a weak D call TRBD1 (5 bases). Sequencing was performed on PBMCs. The CDR3 reads CASSSRQKNTEAFF. DNA of the CDR3: TGTGCCAGCAGTAGCCGACAGAAGAACACTGAAGCTTTCTTT.